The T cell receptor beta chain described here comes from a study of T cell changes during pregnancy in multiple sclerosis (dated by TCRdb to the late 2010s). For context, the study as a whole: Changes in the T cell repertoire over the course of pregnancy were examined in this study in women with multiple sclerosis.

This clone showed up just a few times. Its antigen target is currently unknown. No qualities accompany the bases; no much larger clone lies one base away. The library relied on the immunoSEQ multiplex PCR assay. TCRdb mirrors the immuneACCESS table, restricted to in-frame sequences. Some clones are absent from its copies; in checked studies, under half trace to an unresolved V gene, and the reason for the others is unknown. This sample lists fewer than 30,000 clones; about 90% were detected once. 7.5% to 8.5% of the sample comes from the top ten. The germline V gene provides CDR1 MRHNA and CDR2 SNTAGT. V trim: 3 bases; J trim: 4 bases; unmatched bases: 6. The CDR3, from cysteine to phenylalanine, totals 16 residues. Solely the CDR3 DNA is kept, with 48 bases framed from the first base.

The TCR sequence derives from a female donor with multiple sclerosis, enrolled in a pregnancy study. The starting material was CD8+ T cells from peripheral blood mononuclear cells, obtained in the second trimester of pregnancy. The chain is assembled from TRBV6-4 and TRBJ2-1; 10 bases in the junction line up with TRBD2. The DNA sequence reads TGTGCCAGCAGTGAAAACCTTAGCGGGGGGTACAATGAGCAGTTCTTC. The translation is CASSENLSGGYNEQFF.